Following are 7 T cell receptor beta chains from one sample sequenced in a study of blood T cell repertoires in COVID-19. TCRdb's table, derived via immunoSEQ multiplex PCR, lists solely in-frame clones and lacks some. Seen here are about 380,000 clones, approximately 77% observed once, and the top ten hold 1.1%. Sample: peripheral blood. These receptor sequences come from a human donor with acute or convalescent COVID-19. The donor label of this sample is uncertain.

V usage is TRBV5-1 and J usage is TRBJ1-2; TRBD1 is a possible D gene (5 bases). This CDR3 has 15 residues. Germline lookup yields CDR1 SGHRS and CDR2 YFSETQ. The germline V and J ends were trimmed by 5 bases and 3 bases, with 17 bases remaining between them. CDR3 in DNA: TGCGCCAGCAGGAGCGGCGGACGGGGGGACTATGGCTACACCTTC. This sequence encodes CASRSGGRGDYGYTF.

The CDR3 nucleotides are TGCGCCAGCAGCCCCGAGGGAGGCTCCTACAATGAGCAGTTCTTC. Protein: CASSPEGGSYNEQFF. The chain links TRBV5-1 to TRBJ2-1; tentatively, D is TRBD2 (6 bases). V lost 4 bases and J 0 bases, leaving 11 bases between the germline ends. The germline gives CDR1 SGHRS, CDR2 YFSETQ. The CDR3 has 15 residues.

The chain employs TRBV30 and TRBJ1-4, with TRBD1 matching 9 bases. Germline CDR1 is GTSNPN and CDR2 is SVGIG (reference sequence). After removal of 1 base from V and 8 bases from J, the junction contained 8 bases not matched to a gene. The CDR3 runs to 15 residues. The CDR3 protein is CAWSAIQGANEKLFF. In DNA, the CDR3 is TGTGCCTGGAGTGCCATACAGGGGGCGAACGAAAAACTGTTTTTT.

The chain uses TRBV18 and TRBJ2-1, with 8 bases fitting TRBD1. There are 13 residues in the CDR3. With V trimmed by 3 bases and J by 7 bases, 2 bases remained unmatched. Germline V gene data show CDR1 as KGHSH and CDR2 as LQKENI. The DNA of the CDR3 is TGTGCCAGCTCACCGACAGGGGTGAATGAGCAGTTCTTC. Protein: CASSPTGVNEQFF.

This clone was detected once. CDR3 in DNA: TGTGCCAGCAGCTTAGATCCGCAGGGGTTTCTCAATGAGCAGTTCTTC. Translation gives CASSLDPQGFLNEQFF. The chain uses TRBV11-2 and TRBJ2-1; maybe TRBD1 (6 bases). The CDR3 sequence is 16 residues long. Germline V gene sequence: CDR1 SGHAT, CDR2 FQNNGV. V was shortened by 0 bases and J by 6 bases, with 15 bases between the two germline ends.

The V gene is TRBV18, the J gene TRBJ1-1; D is perhaps TRBD1 (5 bases). CDR1 and CDR2 from the germline V gene are KGHSH and LQKENI. Trimming took 3 bases from V and 6 from J, leaving 20 bases between them. The CDR3 length is 16 residues. CDR3 sequence reads: CASSPSTGNPRSEAFF. The CDR3 nucleotides read TGTGCCAGCTCACCCAGCACAGGCAACCCCCGGTCTGAAGCTTTCTTT.

The J gene is TRBJ2-6, the V gene TRBV7-6; tentatively, D is TRBD2 (6 bases). V was shortened by 5 bases and J by 1 base, with 18 bases between the two germline ends. The CDR3 runs to 18 residues. CDR1 is SGHVS, CDR2 FNYEAQ, per germline. The CDR3 DNA reads TGTGCCAGCAGCCCCCGGGGACTGACGACTTCTGGGGCCAACGTCCTGACTTTC. Protein sequence: CASSPRGLTTSGANVLTF.